This note documents a single T cell receptor beta chain sequence. Trimming pared 1 base from V and 4 bases from J, leaving 7 bases between. In germline, CDR1 is GTSNPN, CDR2 SVGIG (reference sequence). CDR3 length: 12 residues. These data belong to a study of technical replicates of blood from a handful of donors. Assay: immunoSEQ multiplex PCR; the TCRdb copy retains only in-frame clones and omits some. The repertoire has 75,000 to 100,000 clones, roughly 94% of them found once; the top ten carry 0.38%. The clonotype comes from a human donor in good health. The chain carries TRBV30 and TRBJ1-1; D is unclear. Sequencing was done on a sample of T cells isolated from PBMCs. The CDR3 region is CAWSGGPTEAFF. The CDR3 DNA sequence: TGTGCCTGGAGTGGCGGCCCCACTGAAGCTTTCTTT. Together with reference TRBV30 and TRBJ1-1, the CDR3 gives the full variable domain: SQTIHQWPATLVQPVGSPLSLECTVEGTSNPNLYWYRQAAGRGLQLLFYSVGIGQISSEVPQNLSASRPQDRQFILSSKKLLLSDSGFYLCAWSGGPTEAFFGQGTRLTVV.